The sequence of this TCR beta chain was determined in a study of blood T cell repertoires in COVID-19. Looking at the study overall: Whether acute or convalescent, the COVID-19 samples came from the United States, Italy and Spain. PBMCs, B-cell-depleted T cells, or T cells provided the cDNA or gDNA that made up the material.

In the authors' workflow: Researchers report that nucleated cell counts were estimated from reference gene primer amplification. Profiling relied on immunoSEQ multiplex PCR, and the TCRdb table lists in-frame clones only, not all of them. D and trimming come from the DNA, and the V and J calls and clone size come from that table. The repertoire has 150,000 to 200,000 clones, under 85% of them found once; the top ten carry approximately 9.8%. The CDR3 is 15 amino acids. The germline V gene encodes CDR1 MNHEY and CDR2 SVGAGI. V shed 6 bases and J 2 bases; nucleotides not matched to a gene: 9. Sequencing was done on a sample of peripheral blood. This receptor was identified in a woman of 80 years or more with acute or convalescent COVID-19. The genes are TRBV6-5 and TRBJ2-7; the match to TRBD2 covers 8 bases. CDR3 loop: CASRGFGGRPYEQYF. DNA of the CDR3: TGTGCCAGCAGGGGGTTTGGCGGGAGGCCCTACGAGCAGTACTTC.